The present TCR beta chain was sequenced within a study of shared clonotypes between healthy human individuals. Study-wide points: The genetic and exposure-history diversity represented was limited by few donors.

The donor cohort consisted entirely of Caucasian adults residing in Nashville, Tennessee. Negatively enriched CD4+ T cells were divided by CD45RA into naive and memory. Per the authors' pipeline: Junction-only immunoSEQ data arrived without quality scores, meaning filtering differed. Assay: immunoSEQ multiplex PCR; the TCRdb copy retains only in-frame clones and omits some. D and trimming were read from the DNA, whereas the V and J calls and clone size are those reported in that table. The profile shows approximately 2,300,000 clones, 92% of them singletons. Notes on this clone: The antigen remains undetermined.

Trimming took off 6 bases at V and 14 bases at J, with 21 bases between the two ends. This CDR3 is built from 13 residues. From germline, CDR1 is SGHTA and CDR2 FQGTGA. The chain carries TRBV7-3 and TRBJ2-3; tentatively, D is TRBD2 (5 bases). The clonotype originates from a man between 18 and 35 years old in good health. Some clones in this sample may be carry-over from other donors' samples. The material sequenced was naive CD4+ T cells from PBMCs. The subset here: CD45RA+ positively selected. CDR3 nucleotides: TGTGCCAGCAGTTCCCAACCGGAGGAAGTTAGGTATTTT. This translates into CASSSQPEEVRYF.